The clone carrying this T cell receptor beta chain was counted only a few times. Its target is not known. These data come from a study of beta chain features in type 1 diabetes. Study-wide results and caveats: In all four CD4+ subsets, TCRB CDR3 length was significantly, moderately reduced in type 1 diabetes.

Expressed TCRB transcripts got sequenced, as all isolated RNA was reverse transcribed. Produced via immunoSEQ multiplex PCR; TCRdb's table is partial and in-frame only. The sample yields under 350,000 clones, approximately 15% seen once. There are 18 residues in the CDR3. With 3 bases clipped from V and 3 bases from J, the junction kept 10 bases outside the gene matches. The germline V gene encodes CDR1 SGHTA and CDR2 FQGNSA. The V call is TRBV7-2, the J call TRBJ2-6; 8 bases are a match to TRBD1. The sequenced sample was naive CD4+ T cells from blood. The TCR originated in a man aged 25 to 45 with type 1 diabetes. CDR3 residues: CASSFRTGMVLGANVLTF. The CDR3 DNA reads as TGTGCCAGCAGCTTTCGGACAGGGATGGTTCTTGGGGCCAACGTCCTGACTTTC.